This TCR beta chain was captured in a study of a mutant IDH1 vaccine in newly diagnosed glioma. Background on the study: Vaccine administration was initiated 4-6 weeks following radiotherapy alone, or with temozolomide cycles.

Details on this clone: Its antigen is undetermined.

Clones were sequenced by immunoSEQ multiplex PCR, and TCRdb holds only the in-frame ones, with some missing. Found here are about 110,000 clones, roughly 90% of them singletons; the top ten hold 0.61%. General study points: Pseudoprogression showed no apparent link to changes in top peripheral T cell clonotypes.

The germline V gene encodes CDR1 ENHRY and CDR2 SYGVKD. The CDR3 is made up of 14 amino acids. V shed 6 bases, J shed 7 bases, and the junction held 8 bases outside the gene matches. Time point described: week 11, during vaccination. Each dose delivered 300 ug of mutant IDH1 20-mer peptide subcutaneously with imiquimod. The sample here was PBMCs, taken from a glioma patient whose treatment included an IDH1 peptide vaccine. The chain couples TRBV10-3 to TRBJ2-7; 11 bases align to TRBD2. The source is a woman in her 50s with glioma. CDR3 bases: TGTGCCATCAGGTCCCCTAGCGGGAGGTGGGAGCAGTACTTC. This encodes CAIRSPSGRWEQYF.